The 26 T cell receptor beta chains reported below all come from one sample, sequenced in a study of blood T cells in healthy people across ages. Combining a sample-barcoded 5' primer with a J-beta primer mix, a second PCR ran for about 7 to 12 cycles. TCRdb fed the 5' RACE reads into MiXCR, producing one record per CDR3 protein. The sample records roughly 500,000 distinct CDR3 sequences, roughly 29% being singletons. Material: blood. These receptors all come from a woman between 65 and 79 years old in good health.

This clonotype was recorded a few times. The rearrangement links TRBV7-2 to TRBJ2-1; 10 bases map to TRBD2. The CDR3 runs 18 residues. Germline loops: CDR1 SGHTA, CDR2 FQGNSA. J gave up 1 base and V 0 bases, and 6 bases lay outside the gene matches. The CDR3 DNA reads TGTGCCAGCAGCTTAGCAGCGGGGGGGCCTAGGTCCTACAATGAGCAGTTCTTC. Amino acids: CASSLAAGGPRSYNEQFF.

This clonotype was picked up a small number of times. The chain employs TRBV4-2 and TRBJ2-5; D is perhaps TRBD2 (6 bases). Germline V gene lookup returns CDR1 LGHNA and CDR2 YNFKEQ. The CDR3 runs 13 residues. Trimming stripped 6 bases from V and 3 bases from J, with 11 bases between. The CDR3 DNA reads TGTGCCAGCAGGCGAGGCGGGGAAGAGACCCAGTACTTC. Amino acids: CASRRGGEETQYF.

The CDR3 DNA reads TGTGCCAGCAGCACACTCGCCGGGACAGGGGGCGAAAAACTGTTTTTT. This encodes CASSTLAGTGGEKLFF. The rearrangement joins TRBV4-2 to TRBJ1-4, with 12 bases matching TRBD1. Per the germline V gene, CDR1 is LGHNA and CDR2 is YNFKEQ. CDR3 length equals 16 residues. With 5 bases clipped from V and 8 bases from J, the junction kept 9 bases outside the gene matches.

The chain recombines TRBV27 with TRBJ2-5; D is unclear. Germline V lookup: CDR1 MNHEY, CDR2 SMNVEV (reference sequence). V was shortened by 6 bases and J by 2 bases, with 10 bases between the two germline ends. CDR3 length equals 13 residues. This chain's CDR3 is CASRLVEQETQYF. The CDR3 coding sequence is TGTGCCAGCAGATTGGTCGAGCAAGAGACCCAGTACTTC.

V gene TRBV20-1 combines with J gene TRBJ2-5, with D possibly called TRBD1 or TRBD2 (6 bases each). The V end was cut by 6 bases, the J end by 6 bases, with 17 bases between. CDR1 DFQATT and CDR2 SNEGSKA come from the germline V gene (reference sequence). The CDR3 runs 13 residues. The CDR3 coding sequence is TGCAGTGCCCCGGGTGGGGGGCAGAAGACCCAGTACTTC. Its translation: CSAPGGGQKTQYF.

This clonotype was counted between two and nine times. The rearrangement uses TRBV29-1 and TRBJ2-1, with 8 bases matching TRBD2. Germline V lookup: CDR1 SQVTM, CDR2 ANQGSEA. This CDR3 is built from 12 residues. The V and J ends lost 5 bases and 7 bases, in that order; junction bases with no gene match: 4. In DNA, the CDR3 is TGCAGCGTTCCGGGGGGGTTGAATGAGCAGTTCTTC. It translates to CSVPGGLNEQFF.

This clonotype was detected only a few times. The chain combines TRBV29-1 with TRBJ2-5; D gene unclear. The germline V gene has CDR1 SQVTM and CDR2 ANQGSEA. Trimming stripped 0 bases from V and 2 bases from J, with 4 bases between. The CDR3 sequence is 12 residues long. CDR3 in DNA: TGCAGCGTTGAAGACGGGCAAGAGACCCAGTACTTC. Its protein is CSVEDGQETQYF.

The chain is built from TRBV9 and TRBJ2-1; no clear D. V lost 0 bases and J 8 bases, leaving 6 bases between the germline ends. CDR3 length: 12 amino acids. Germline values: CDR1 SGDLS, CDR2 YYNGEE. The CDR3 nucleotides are TGTGCCAGCAGCGTAGATAAAGATGAGCAGTTCTTC. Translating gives CASSVDKDEQFF.

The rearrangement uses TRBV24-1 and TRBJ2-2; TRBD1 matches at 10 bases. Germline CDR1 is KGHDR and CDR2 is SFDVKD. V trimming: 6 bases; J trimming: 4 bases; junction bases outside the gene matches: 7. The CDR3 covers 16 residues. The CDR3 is CATSLPGQGSTGELFF. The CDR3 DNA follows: TGTGCCACCAGTCTTCCGGGACAGGGGTCCACCGGGGAGCTGTTTTTT.

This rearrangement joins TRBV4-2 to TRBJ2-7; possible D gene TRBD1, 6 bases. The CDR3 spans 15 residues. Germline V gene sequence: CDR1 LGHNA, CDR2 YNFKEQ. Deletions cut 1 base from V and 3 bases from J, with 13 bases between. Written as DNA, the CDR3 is TGTGCCAGCAGCCAAGGCAGGGGAGTGGGCTACGAGCAGTACTTC. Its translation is CASSQGRGVGYEQYF.

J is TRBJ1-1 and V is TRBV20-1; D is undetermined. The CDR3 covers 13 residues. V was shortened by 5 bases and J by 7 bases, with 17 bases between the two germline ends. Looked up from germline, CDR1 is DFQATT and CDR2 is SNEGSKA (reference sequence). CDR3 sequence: CSAVYPLDVEAFF. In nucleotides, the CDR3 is TGCAGTGCTGTTTATCCTCTGGACGTTGAAGCTTTCTTT.

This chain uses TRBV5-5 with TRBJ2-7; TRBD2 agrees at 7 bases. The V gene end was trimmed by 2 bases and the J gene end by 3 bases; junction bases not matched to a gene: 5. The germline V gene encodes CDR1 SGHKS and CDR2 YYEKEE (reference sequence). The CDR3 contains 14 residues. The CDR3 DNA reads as TGTGCCAGCAGCTTTAGCGGGCTCATCTACGAGCAGTACTTC. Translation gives CASSFSGLIYEQYF. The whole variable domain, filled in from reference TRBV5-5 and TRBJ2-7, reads DAGVTQSPTHLIKTRGQQVTLRCSPISGHKSVSWYQQVLGQGPQFIFQYYEKEERGRGNFPDRFSARQFPNYSSELNVNALLLGDSALYLCASSFSGLIYEQYFGPGTRLTVT.

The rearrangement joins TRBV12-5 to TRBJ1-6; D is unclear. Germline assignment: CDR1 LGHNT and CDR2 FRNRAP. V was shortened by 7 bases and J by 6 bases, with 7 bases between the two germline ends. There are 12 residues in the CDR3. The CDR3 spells CASAASNSPLHF. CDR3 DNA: TGTGCTAGTGCCGCAAGTAATTCACCCCTCCACTTT.

CDR3 residues: CASSTSGADTQYF. The DNA for the CDR3 is TGTGCCAGCAGTACTTCAGGGGCAGATACGCAGTATTTT. This sequence joins TRBV3-1 and TRBJ2-3; TRBD1 is a possible D gene (6 bases). The CDR3 contains 13 residues. V gave up 6 bases and J gave up 4 bases, with 11 bases separating them. Germline V CDR1 and CDR2: LGHDT, YNNKEL (reference sequence).

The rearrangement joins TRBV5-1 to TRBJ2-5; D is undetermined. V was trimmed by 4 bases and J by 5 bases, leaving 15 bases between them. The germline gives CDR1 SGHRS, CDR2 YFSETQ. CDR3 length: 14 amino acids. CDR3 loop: CASSQGPGLETQYF. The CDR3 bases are TGCGCCAGCAGCCAAGGCCCCGGTTTGGAGACCCAGTACTTC. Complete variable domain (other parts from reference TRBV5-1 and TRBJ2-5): KAGVTQTPRYLIKTRGQQVTLSCSPISGHRSVSWYQQTPGQGLQFLFEYFSETQRNKGNFPGRFSGRQFSNSRSEMNVSTLELGDSALYLCASSQGPGLETQYFGPGTRLLVL.

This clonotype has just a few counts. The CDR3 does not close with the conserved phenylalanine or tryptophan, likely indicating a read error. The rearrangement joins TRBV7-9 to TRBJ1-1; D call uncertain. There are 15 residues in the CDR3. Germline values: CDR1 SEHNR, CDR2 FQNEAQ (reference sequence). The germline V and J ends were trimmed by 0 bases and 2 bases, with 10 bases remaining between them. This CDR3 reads CASSLASPFNTEAFS. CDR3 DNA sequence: TGTGCCAGCAGCTTAGCCTCTCCTTTCAACACTGAAGCTTTCTCT.

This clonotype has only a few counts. CDR3 protein: CASIRAGQETQYF. The CDR3 region has the DNA TGTGCCAGCATCCGAGCGGGGCAAGAGACCCAGTACTTC. This sequence joins TRBV6-2 or TRBV6-3 and TRBJ2-5; 7 bases line up with TRBD2. The CDR3 has 13 amino acids. CDR1 MNHEY and CDR2 SVGEGT come from the germline V gene. The junction had 4 bases not matched to a gene; V was cut back by 7 bases and J by 2 bases.

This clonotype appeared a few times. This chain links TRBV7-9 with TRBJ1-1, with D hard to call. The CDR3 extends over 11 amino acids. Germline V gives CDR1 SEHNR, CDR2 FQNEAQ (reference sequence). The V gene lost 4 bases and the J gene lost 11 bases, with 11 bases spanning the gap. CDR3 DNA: TGTGCCAGCAGCTCGAAGGGCGGGGCTTTCTTT. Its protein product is CASSSKGGAFF.

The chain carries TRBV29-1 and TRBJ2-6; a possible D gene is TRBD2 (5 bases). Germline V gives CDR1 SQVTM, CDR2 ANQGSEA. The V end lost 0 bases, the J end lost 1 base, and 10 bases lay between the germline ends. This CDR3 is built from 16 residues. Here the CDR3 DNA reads TGCAGCGTTGAAGACCCGCCGGGGTCTGGGGCCAACGTCCTGACTTTC. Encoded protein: CSVEDPPGSGANVLTF. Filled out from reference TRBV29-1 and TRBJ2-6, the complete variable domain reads SAVISQKPSRDICQRGTSLTIQCQVDSQVTMMFWYRQQPGQSLTLIATANQGSEATYESGFVIDKFPISRPNLTFSTLTVSNMSPEDSSIYLCSVEDPPGSGANVLTFGAGSRLTVL.

CDR3: CASSQGGIAGGIDEQYF. Written as DNA, the CDR3 is TGTGCCAGCAGCCAAGGTGGGATAGCGGGGGGGATCGACGAGCAGTACTTC. This chain uses TRBV3-1 with TRBJ2-7; 11 positions agree with TRBD2. Germline CDR1 is LGHDT and CDR2 is YNNKEL (reference sequence). The trim removed 1 base at V and 5 bases at J, leaving 10 bases unmatched. The CDR3 consists of 17 residues.

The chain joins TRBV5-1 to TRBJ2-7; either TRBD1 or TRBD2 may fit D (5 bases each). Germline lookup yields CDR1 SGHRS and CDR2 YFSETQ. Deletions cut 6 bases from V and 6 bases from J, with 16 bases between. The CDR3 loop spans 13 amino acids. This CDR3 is CASTRDGLGEQYF. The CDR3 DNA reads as TGCGCCAGCACCCGGGACGGATTAGGCGAGCAGTACTTC.

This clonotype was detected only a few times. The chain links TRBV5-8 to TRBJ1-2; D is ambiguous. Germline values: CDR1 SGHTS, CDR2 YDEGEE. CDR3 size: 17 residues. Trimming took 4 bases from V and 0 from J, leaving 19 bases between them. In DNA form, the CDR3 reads TGTGCCAGCAGCCCTGGTGGCACAAGCGTCCCTAACTATGGCTACACCTTC. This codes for CASSPGGTSVPNYGYTF.

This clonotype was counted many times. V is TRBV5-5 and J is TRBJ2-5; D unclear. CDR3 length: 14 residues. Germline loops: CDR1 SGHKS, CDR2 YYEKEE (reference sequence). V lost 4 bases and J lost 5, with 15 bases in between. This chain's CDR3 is CASSQTRFSETQYF. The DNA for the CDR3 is TGTGCCAGCAGCCAGACGAGATTCTCGGAGACCCAGTACTTC.

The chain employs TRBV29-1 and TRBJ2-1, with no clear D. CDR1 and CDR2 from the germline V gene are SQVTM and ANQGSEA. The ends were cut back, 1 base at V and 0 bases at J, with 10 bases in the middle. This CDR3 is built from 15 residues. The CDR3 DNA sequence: TGCAGCGTTGAAGGGACGCCAAGCTCCTACAATGAGCAGTTCTTC. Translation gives CSVEGTPSSYNEQFF.

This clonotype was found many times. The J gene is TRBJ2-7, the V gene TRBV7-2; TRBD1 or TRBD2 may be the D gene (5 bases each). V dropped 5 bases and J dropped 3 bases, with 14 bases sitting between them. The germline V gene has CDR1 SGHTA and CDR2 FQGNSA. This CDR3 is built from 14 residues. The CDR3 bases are TGTGCCAGCAGCACGCCCGGGACGGACTACGAGCAGTACTTC. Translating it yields CASSTPGTDYEQYF.

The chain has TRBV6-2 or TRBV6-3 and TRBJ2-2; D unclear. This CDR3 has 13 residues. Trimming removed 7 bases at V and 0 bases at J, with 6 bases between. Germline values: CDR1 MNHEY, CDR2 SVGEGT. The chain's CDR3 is CASTAPNTGELFF. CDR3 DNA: TGTGCCAGCACGGCCCCGAACACCGGGGAGCTGTTTTTT.